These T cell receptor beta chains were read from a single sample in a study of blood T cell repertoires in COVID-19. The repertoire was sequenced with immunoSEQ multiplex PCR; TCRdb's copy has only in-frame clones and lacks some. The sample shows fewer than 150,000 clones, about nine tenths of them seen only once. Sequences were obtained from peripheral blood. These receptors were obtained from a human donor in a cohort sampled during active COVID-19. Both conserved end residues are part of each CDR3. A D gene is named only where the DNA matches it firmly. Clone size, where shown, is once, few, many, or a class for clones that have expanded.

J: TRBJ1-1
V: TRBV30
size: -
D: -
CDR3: CAWNGGEDTEAFF
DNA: TGTGCCTGGAATGGGGGGGAGGACACTGAAGCTTTCTTT

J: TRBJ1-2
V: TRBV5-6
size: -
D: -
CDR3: CASSLGVRSYTF
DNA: TGTGCCAGCAGCTTGGGAGTACGGAGTTACACCTTC

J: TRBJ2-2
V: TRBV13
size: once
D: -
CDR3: CASSFLNTGELFF
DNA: TGTGCCAGCAGCTTCTTAAACACCGGGGAGCTGTTTTTT

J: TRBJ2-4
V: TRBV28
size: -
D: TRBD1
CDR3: CASSGQGAAKNIQYF
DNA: TGTGCCAGCAGTGGACAGGGGGCGGCCAAAAACATTCAGTACTTC

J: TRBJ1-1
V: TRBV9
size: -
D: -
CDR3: CASSVEGARPEAFF
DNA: TGTGCCAGCAGCGTAGAAGGGGCGCGTCCTGAAGCTTTCTTT

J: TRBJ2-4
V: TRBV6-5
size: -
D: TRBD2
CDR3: CASNPAGAAKNIQYF
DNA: TGTGCCAGCAATCCAGCGGGGGCAGCCAAAAACATTCAGTACTTC

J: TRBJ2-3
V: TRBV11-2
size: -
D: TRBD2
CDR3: CASSFRLAGGPRDTQYF
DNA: TGTGCCAGCAGCTTCCGACTAGCGGGAGGGCCGCGAGATACGCAGTATTTT

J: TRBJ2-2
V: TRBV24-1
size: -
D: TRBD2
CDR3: CATSDNRGPSGRAVLNTGELFF
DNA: TGTGCCACCAGTGATAATAGGGGTCCCAGCGGGAGGGCCGTCTTGAACACCGGGGAGCTGTTTTTT

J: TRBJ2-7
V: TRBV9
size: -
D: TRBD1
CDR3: CASSVGDSSHEQYF
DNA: TGTGCCAGCAGCGTAGGGGACAGTTCCCACGAGCAGTACTTC

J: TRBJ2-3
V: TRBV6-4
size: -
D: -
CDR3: CASSERLAGTDTQYF
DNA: TGTGCCAGCAGTGAAAGATTAGCGGGCACAGATACGCAGTATTTT

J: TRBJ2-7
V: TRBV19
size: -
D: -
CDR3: CASSRRGTRQYF
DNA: TGTGCCAGTAGCCGGCGGGGAACAAGGCAGTACTTC

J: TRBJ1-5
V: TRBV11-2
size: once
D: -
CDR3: CASSSNARDQPQHF
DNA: TGTGCCAGCAGCTCAAACGCGAGGGATCAGCCCCAGCATTTT

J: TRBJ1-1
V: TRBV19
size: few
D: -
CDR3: CASSTTANTEAFF
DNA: TGTGCCAGTAGTACAACAGCAAACACTGAAGCTTTCTTT

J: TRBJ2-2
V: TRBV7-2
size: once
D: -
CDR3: CASSLGSTTGELFF
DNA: TGTGCCAGCAGCTTAGGGTCTACCACCGGGGAGCTGTTTTTT

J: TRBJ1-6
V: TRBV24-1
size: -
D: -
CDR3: CATSDGQSSYNSPLHF
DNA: TGTGCCACCAGTGATGGGCAGAGCTCCTATAATTCACCCCTCCACTTT

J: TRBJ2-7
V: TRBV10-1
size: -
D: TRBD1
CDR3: CASSGYGQGAWEQYF
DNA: TGCGCCAGCAGTGGATATGGACAGGGGGCCTGGGAGCAGTACTTC

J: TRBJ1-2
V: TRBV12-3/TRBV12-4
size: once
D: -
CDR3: CASSGTYGYTF
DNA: TGTGCCAGCAGTGGTACATATGGCTACACCTTC

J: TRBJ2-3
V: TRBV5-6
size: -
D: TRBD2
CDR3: CASSLTSGGVADTQYF
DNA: TGTGCCAGCAGCTTGACGAGCGGGGGGGTGGCGGATACGCAGTATTTT

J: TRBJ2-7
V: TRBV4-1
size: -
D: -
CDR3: CASSQDGQLGGYEQYF
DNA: TGCGCCAGCAGCCAAGACGGACAGCTAGGGGGCTACGAGCAGTACTTC

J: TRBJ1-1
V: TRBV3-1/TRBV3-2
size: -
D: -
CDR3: CASSQDAGAFF
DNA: TGTGCCAGCAGCCAAGATGCGGGAGCTTTCTTT

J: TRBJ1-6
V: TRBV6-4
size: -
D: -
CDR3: CASSDFGGAAPLHF
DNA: TGTGCCAGCAGTGACTTTGGGGGCGCAGCACCCCTCCACTTT

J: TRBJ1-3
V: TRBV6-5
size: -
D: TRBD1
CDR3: CASNRGSGNTIYF
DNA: TGTGCCAGTAACAGGGGCTCTGGAAACACCATATATTTT

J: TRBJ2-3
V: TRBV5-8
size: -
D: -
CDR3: CASSLTPRGGDTQYF
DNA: TGTGCCAGCAGCCTAACTCCTCGAGGGGGAGATACGCAGTATTTT

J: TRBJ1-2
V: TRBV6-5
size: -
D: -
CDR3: CASIGRSSYGYTF
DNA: TGTGCCAGCATCGGGAGGTCCAGCTATGGCTACACCTTC

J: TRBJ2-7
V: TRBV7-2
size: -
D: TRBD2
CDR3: CASSRTSGSYEQYF
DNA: TGTGCCAGCAGCCGGACTAGCGGCTCCTACGAGCAGTACTTC

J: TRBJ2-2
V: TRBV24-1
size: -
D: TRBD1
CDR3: CATSDLGQGYTGELFF
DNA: TGTGCCACCAGTGATTTGGGACAGGGATACACCGGGGAGCTGTTTTTT

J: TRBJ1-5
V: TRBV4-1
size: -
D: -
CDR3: CASSQLGGGNQPQHF
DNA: TGCGCCAGCAGCCAATTGGGGGGGGGCAATCAGCCCCAGCATTTT

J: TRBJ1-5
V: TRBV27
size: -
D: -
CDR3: CASSSLGPRNQPQHF
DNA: TGTGCCAGCAGTTCGCTGGGGCCACGCAATCAGCCCCAGCATTTT